This TCR beta chain was recovered during a study of shared clonotypes between healthy human individuals. Across the whole study: Each donor had three CD4 naive, three CD4 memory, two CD8 naive and one CD8 memory plate. Study results and limitations: Non-shared clonotypes had lower generation probabilities than those shared by all four donors. There were few donors, and this limited the genetic and exposure-history diversity represented. Naive subsets, compared against memory subsets, generally had larger estimated richness values.

In regard to this clone: Antigen unknown.

The repertoire was sequenced with immunoSEQ multiplex PCR; TCRdb's copy has only in-frame clones and lacks some. This sample has about 1,800,000 clones, with around 96% found just once. V was pared by 5 bases and J by 3 bases, with 2 bases of the junction left unmatched. The CDR3 totals 15 residues. Germline V lookup: CDR1 MNHNY, CDR2 SVGAGI (reference sequence). Naive CD8 cells comprised CD45RO-negative, CCR7-positively selected cells, excluding terminally differentiated effector memory CD45RA+ cells. V is TRBV6-6 and J is TRBJ2-3; TRBD2 matches at 13 bases. The receptor was isolated from a man between 18 and 29 years old in good health. Specimen: naive CD8+ T cells sorted from blood. The CDR3, as DNA: TGTGCCAGCAGTCCGGGACTAGCGGGGACAGATACGCAGTATTTT. Amino acid sequence: CASSPGLAGTDTQYF.